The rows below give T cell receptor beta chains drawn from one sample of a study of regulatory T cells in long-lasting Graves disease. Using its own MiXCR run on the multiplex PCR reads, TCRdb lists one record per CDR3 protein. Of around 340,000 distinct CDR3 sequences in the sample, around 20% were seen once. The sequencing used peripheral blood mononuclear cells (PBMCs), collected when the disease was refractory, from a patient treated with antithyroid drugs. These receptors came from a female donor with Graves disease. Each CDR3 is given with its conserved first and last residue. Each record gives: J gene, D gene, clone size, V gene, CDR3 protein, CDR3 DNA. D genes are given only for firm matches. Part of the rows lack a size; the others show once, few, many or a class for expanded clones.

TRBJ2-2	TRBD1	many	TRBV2	CASSDPGQHLLSNTGELFF	TGTGCCAGCAGTGACCCGGGACAGCACCTGCTCAGTAACACCGGGGAGCTGTTTTTT
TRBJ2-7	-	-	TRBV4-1	CASSHRGGNEQYF	TGCGCCAGCAGCCACAGGGGGGGCAACGAGCAGTACTTC
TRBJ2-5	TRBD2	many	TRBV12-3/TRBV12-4	CASSAPSGRSETQYF	TGTGCCAGCAGCGCCCCTAGCGGGAGATCAGAGACCCAGTACTTC
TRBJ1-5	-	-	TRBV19	CASSIDRDPNQPQHF	TGTGCCAGTAGTATAGACAGGGACCCGAATCAGCCCCAGCATTTT
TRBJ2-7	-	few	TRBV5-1	CASSLGAGAPYEQYF	TGCGCCAGCAGCTTGGGTGCAGGGGCCCCCTACGAGCAGTACTTC
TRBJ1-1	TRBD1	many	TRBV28	CASSPGQEVTEAFF	TGTGCCAGCAGTCCGGGACAGGAGGTCACTGAAGCTTTCTTT
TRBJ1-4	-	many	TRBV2	CASRTLSDEKLFF	TGTGCCAGCCGGACACTGTCTGATGAAAAACTGTTTTTT
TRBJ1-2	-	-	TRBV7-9	CASSPPVGFGYTF	TGTGCCAGCAGCCCCCCAGTGGGGTTTGGCTACACCTTC
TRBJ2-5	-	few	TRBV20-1	CSARANRESPQTQYF	TGCAGTGCTAGAGCAAACAGGGAATCCCCTCAGACCCAGTACTTC
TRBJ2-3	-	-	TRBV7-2	CASSLKTGLTDTQYF	TGTGCCAGCAGCTTAAAAACCGGGTTAACAGATACGCAGTATTTT
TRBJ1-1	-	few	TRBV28	CASRRRQSMDTEAFF	TGTGCCAGCAGACGACGGCAAAGTATGGACACTGAAGCTTTCTTT
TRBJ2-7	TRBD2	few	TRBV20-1	CSARKRGALDEQYF	TGCAGTGCTAGAAAGCGGGGGGCTTTGGACGAGCAGTACTTC
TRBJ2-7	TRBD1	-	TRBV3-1	CASSPGQGFSYEQYF	TGTGCCAGCAGCCCTGGACAGGGGTTCTCCTACGAGCAGTACTTC
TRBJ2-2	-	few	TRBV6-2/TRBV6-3	CASSSAMNTGELFF	TGTGCCAGCAGTTCCGCCATGAACACCGGGGAGCTGTTTTTT
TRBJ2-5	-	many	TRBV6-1	CASSSPREETQYF	TGTGCCAGCAGCTCCCCCCGGGAGGAGACCCAGTACTTC
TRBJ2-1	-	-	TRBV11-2	CASSPLPTFYNEQFF	TGTGCCAGCAGCCCATTACCCACATTCTACAATGAGCAGTTCTTC